This T cell receptor (beta chain) is from a study of OX40 agonist ivuxolimab in advanced cancers. Assay used: immunoSEQ multiplex PCR; TCRdb lists only in-frame clones, some missing. The sample includes tens of thousands of clones, 81% seen only once; the top ten take roughly 21%. Drawing of blood for sampling happened at baseline, at cycle 4 day 1, and at cycle 7 day 1. Germline-derived CDR1 and CDR2 are MDHEN and SYDVKM. Between the trimmed V and J ends, which lost 5 bases and 2 bases, there was a span of 8 bases. This CDR3 is built from 13 residues. This specimen consisted of CD4+ or CD8+ T cells sorted from blood, obtained in a trial of the OX40 agonist ivuxolimab. V usage is TRBV28 and J usage is TRBJ2-3; D call uncertain. The TCR sequence derives from an adult with an advanced solid tumor such as melanoma, head and neck, liver or kidney cancer. The CDR3 loop is CASSTAYTDTQYF. The CDR3, as DNA: TGTGCCAGCAGTACGGCATACACAGATACGCAGTATTTT.